The 10 T cell receptor beta chains in this list originate from one sample, sequenced in a study of blood T cell repertoires in COVID-19. The table came from immunoSEQ multiplex PCR; TCRdb's copy has only in-frame clones and leaves some out. This sample carries approximately 300,000 clones, 90% of them seen once, and the ten largest clones take around 2.5%. Sequencing input: PBMCs or T cells enriched from blood (not recorded which). These receptors came from a man aged 55 to 70 who had recovered from COVID-19.

This chain uses TRBV13 with TRBJ2-5; TRBD1 matches 8 bases. Germline loops: CDR1 PRHDT, CDR2 FYEKMQ (reference sequence). The CDR3 has 15 amino acids. The J segment lost 4 bases and the V segment lost 5 bases, leaving 9 bases of the junction unmatched. The DNA of the CDR3 is TGTGCCAGCAGCCATAACGGACAGGGTGGAGAGACCCAGTACTTC. This encodes CASSHNGQGGETQYF.

The chain joins TRBV21-1 to TRBJ1-5; the listed D gene, TRBD1, was not tested against the DNA. TRBV21-1 is recorded as a pseudogene. CDR3 length: 14 residues. DNA of the CDR3: TGTGCCAGCAGCACTGGACAGTCAAATCAGCCCCAGCATTTT. The encoded protein is CASSTGQSNQPQHF.

This chain links TRBV7-2 with TRBJ2-5; 10 bases align to TRBD1. The trim removed 5 bases at V and 5 bases at J, leaving 5 bases unmatched. There are 14 residues in the CDR3. Looked up from germline, CDR1 is SGHTA and CDR2 is FQGNSA. In DNA form, the CDR3 reads TGTGCCAGCAGCCGGGACAGGGGAGGGGAGACCCAGTACTTC. Protein product: CASSRDRGGETQYF. Full variable domain (remainder filled in from reference TRBV7-2 and TRBJ2-5): GAGVSQSPSNKVTEKGKDVELRCDPISGHTALYWYRQSLGQGLEFLIYFQGNSAPDKSGLPSDRFSAERTGGSVSTLTIQRTQQEDSAVYLCASSRDRGGETQYFGPGTRLLVL.

This chain links TRBV11-2 with TRBJ1-1, with D uncertain. CDR3 length: 14 amino acids. V dropped 1 base and J dropped 4 bases, with 10 bases sitting between them. From germline, CDR1 is SGHAT and CDR2 FQNNGV. In DNA form, the CDR3 reads TGTGCCAGCAGCTTAGGAGGTTGGCCCACTGAAGCTTTCTTT. Protein: CASSLGGWPTEAFF.

The rearrangement joins TRBV5-1 to TRBJ1-2; a weak D match, TRBD1 (6 bases). This CDR3 comprises 16 residues. Germline CDR1 is SGHRS and CDR2 is YFSETQ. V was cut by 4 bases and J by 4 bases, with 20 bases left in between. As DNA, the CDR3 is TGCGCCAGCAGCGTCCGGTGGGGGGGCGATGGCTATGGCTACACCTTC. This gives the protein CASSVRWGGDGYGYTF.

V usage is TRBV5-1 and J usage is TRBJ1-1, with TRBD1 as a possible D gene (5 bases). From germline, CDR1 is SGHRS and CDR2 YFSETQ. V was trimmed by 5 bases and J by 5 bases, leaving 16 bases between them. This CDR3 has 14 residues. In nucleotides, the CDR3 is TGCGCCAGCAGTGGGGGGTATAGCGGGACTGAAGCTTTCTTT. Translated, it gives CASSGGYSGTEAFF.

V usage is TRBV7-8 and J usage is TRBJ1-2; 10 bases agree with TRBD1. This CDR3 has 17 residues. Per germline, CDR1 SGHVS and CDR2 FQNEAQ. The junction had 11 bases not matched to a gene; V was cut back by 5 bases and J by 2 bases. The CDR3 is CASSQGTGVNMNYGYTF. As DNA, the CDR3 is TGTGCCAGCAGCCAAGGGACAGGGGTGAATATGAACTATGGCTACACCTTC.

The J gene is TRBJ1-2, the V gene TRBV7-8; 7 nucleotides line up with TRBD1. V trimming: 5 bases; J trimming: 8 bases; junction bases outside the gene matches: 17. The germline V gene has CDR1 SGHVS and CDR2 FQNEAQ. This CDR3 is 16 amino acids long. The CDR3 nucleotides are TGTGCCAGCAGCCCGACGGGACAGTTCCCTTCGGAAGGCTACACCTTC. Protein product: CASSPTGQFPSEGYTF.

The CDR3 reads CASSEAGHKGRAFF. CDR3 in DNA: TGTGCCAGCAGCGAGGCAGGGCATAAGGGGCGTGCTTTCTTT. The rearrangement links TRBV9 to TRBJ1-1; TRBD1 is a possible D gene (5 bases). V gave up 3 bases and J gave up 11 bases, with 20 bases separating them. The length of the CDR3 is 14 residues. Germline assignment: CDR1 SGDLS and CDR2 YYNGEE.

The chain couples TRBV20-1 to TRBJ2-5; 13 positions match TRBD2. Germline assignment: CDR1 DFQATT and CDR2 SNEGSKA (reference sequence). V was clipped by 3 bases and J by 4 bases; unmatched bases: 2. CDR3 length: 14 amino acids. CDR3 coding DNA: TGCAGTGCTAGTCGACTAGCGGGGGGAGAGACCCAGTACTTC. Translated, it gives CSASRLAGGETQYF.